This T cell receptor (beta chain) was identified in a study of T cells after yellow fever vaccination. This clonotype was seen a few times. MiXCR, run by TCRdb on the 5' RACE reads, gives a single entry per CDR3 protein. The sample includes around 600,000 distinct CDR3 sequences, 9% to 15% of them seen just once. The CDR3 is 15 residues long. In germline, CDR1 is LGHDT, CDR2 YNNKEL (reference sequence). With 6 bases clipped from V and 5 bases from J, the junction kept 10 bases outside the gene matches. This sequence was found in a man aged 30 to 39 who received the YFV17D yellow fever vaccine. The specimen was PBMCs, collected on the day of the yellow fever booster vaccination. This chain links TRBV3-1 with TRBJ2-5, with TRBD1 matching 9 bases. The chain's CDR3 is CASRTGTGLKETQYF. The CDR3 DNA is TGTGCCAGCAGGACCGGGACAGGGCTGAAGGAGACCCAGTACTTC.